This entry features one T cell receptor beta chain sequence. This record comes from a study of blood T cell repertoires in COVID-19. Study summary: The United States, Italy and Spain were the sources of the acute and convalescent COVID-19 samples. The analysed material was cDNA or gDNA that came from T cells, B-cell-depleted T cells, or PBMCs.

The junction had 4 bases not matched to a gene; V was cut back by 9 bases and J by 2 bases. The CDR3 has 15 amino acids. Germline lookup yields CDR1 KGHDR and CDR2 SFDVKD. The authors' processing: The assay estimated nucleated cells by amplifying reference gene primers. Sequencing used immunoSEQ multiplex PCR; TCRdb keeps in-frame clones, though not all of them. For V, J and clone size, that table is used; D and trimming come from the DNA. The table shows some 260,000 clones, with about 91% occurring only once. Followed over time, Seattle patients had been enrolled while infection was active. This sequence joins TRBV24-1 and TRBJ2-6; 9 bases agree with TRBD1. This receptor was identified in a woman aged 30 to 39 with COVID-19, enrolled during active disease. Sequenced material: peripheral blood. DNA for the CDR3: TGTGCCACCGCAACAGGGGGCGCTGGGGCCAACGTCCTGACTTTC. Encoded protein: CATATGGAGANVLTF.